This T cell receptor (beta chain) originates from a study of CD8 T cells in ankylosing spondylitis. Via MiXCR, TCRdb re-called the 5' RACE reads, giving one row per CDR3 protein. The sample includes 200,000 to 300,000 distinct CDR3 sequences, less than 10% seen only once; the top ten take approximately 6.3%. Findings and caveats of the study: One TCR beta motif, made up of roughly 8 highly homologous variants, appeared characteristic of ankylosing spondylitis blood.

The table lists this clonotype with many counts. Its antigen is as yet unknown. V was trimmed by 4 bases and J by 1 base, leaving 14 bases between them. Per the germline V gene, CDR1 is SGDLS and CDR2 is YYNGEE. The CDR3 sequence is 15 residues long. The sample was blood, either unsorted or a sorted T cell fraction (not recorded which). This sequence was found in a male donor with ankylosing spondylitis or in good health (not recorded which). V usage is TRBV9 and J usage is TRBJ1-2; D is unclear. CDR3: CASSPQPTDNYGYTF. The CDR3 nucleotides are TGTGCCAGCAGCCCCCAGCCGACGGATAACTATGGCTACACCTTC.